Sequencing of this T cell receptor beta chain was carried out in a study of human T cells and chemical hapten exposure. Study overall: TCR yields differed between samples (mainly from small differences in pooled library volume).

CDR1 and CDR2 from the germline V gene are DFQATT and SNEGSKA (reference sequence). The CDR3 covers 13 residues. After removal of 6 bases from V and 4 bases from J, the junction contained 8 bases not matched to a gene. Each CDR3 protein is one row after TCRdb ran MiXCR on the RACE reads. The sample holds just over 70,000 distinct CDR3 sequences; over 8.5% are singletons and the top ten take approximately 1.5%. This clonotype was seen only a few times. Indicated time point: patch test 3, about 24 weeks after DPC sensitization. As for treatment: therapeutic diphenylcyclopropenone sensitization with weekly scalp DPC.

The sequence was obtained from a woman aged 50 to 65 with alopecia areata. Some clones in this sample may be carry-over from other donors' samples. The specimen comprised whole blood, sampled in connection with sensitization to the hapten diphenylcyclopropenone (DPC). This chain uses TRBV20-1 with TRBJ1-1; 7 nucleotides align to TRBD1. The CDR3 region is CSANRDRGTEAFF. DNA of the CDR3: TGCAGTGCGAACCGGGACAGAGGCACTGAAGCTTTCTTT.